This TCR beta chain was retrieved from a study of response to subunit inactivated influenza vaccine. The CDR3 consists of 16 residues. V was clipped by 3 bases and J by 5 bases, with 18 bases between them. Germline CDR1 reads SGHRS; CDR2 reads YFSETQ. TCRdb processed the RT-PCR reads anew with MiXCR; each CDR3 protein has one entry. The data contain more than 200,000 distinct CDR3 sequences, more than 9% of them singletons. The source was non-naive T cells sorted from PBMCs, collected roughly 2 weeks before vaccination. The chain has TRBV5-1 and TRBJ2-1; weak D call: TRBD1 (6 bases). The sequence derives from a man aged 45-65 years who received an inactivated influenza vaccine. The CDR3 loop reads CASSSQGHNIDNEQFF. The CDR3 coding sequence is TGCGCCAGCAGCTCACAGGGACATAACATCGACAATGAGCAGTTCTTC.